This T cell receptor beta chain appears in the sequencing data of a study of OX40 agonist ivuxolimab in advanced cancers. Whole-study context: Partial responses occurred in Three dose-escalation patients, one with hepatocellular carcinoma and two with cutaneous melanoma.

The CDR3 length is 14 residues. The germline V and J ends were trimmed by 4 bases and 0 bases, with 11 bases remaining between them. Germline V gene lookup returns CDR1 SGHDT and CDR2 YYEEEE. The repertoire was sequenced with immunoSEQ multiplex PCR; TCRdb's copy has only in-frame clones and lacks some. The sample has tens of thousands of clones; around 94% are singletons. Here the sequenced sample was CD4+ or CD8+ T cells sorted from blood, taken in a trial of the OX40 agonist ivuxolimab. The chain carries TRBV5-6 and TRBJ2-7; D unclear. The TCR sequence derives from an adult with an advanced solid tumor such as melanoma, head and neck, liver or kidney cancer. CDR3 bases: TGTGCCAGCAGCCACCCGGAACCCTCCTACGAGCAGTACTTC. Protein product: CASSHPEPSYEQYF.